One and the same sample provided the 3 T cell receptor beta chains below, sequenced in a study of blood T cells in healthy people across ages. A J-beta primer mix and a sample-barcoded 5' primer were used in a second PCR of roughly 6 to 11 cycles. TCRdb re-called the 5' RACE reads through MiXCR, storing one row per CDR3 protein. In the table there are 800,000 or so distinct CDR3 sequences, around half of which are singletons. Material for sequencing was blood. The source of these receptors is a man older than 75 in good health.

This clonotype came up many times. The V and J genes are TRBV5-1 and TRBJ2-1; D gene uncertain. Trimming cost V 4 bases and J 5 bases, with 7 bases left between them. The CDR3 contains 12 residues. The germline V gene has CDR1 SGHRS and CDR2 YFSETQ. CDR3 in amino acids: CASSPIDNEQFF. The CDR3 DNA is TGCGCCAGCAGCCCAATTGACAATGAGCAGTTCTTC. Full variable domain (outside the CDR3, taken from reference TRBV5-1 and TRBJ2-1): KAGVTQTPRYLIKTRGQQVTLSCSPISGHRSVSWYQQTPGQGLQFLFEYFSETQRNKGNFPGRFSGRQFSNSRSEMNVSTLELGDSALYLCASSPIDNEQFFGPGTRLTVL.

This clonotype was seen just once. The chain joins TRBV24-1 to TRBJ2-3; weak D call: TRBD1 (6 bases). Trimming took 1 base from V and 1 from J, leaving 11 bases between them. CDR3 length: 16 amino acids. The germline V gene has CDR1 KGHDR and CDR2 SFDVKD. The CDR3 loop reads CATSDFRAGGTDTQYF. The CDR3 coding sequence is TGTGCCACCAGTGATTTTAGGGCAGGGGGCACAGATACGCAGTATTTT.

The chain is built from TRBV5-1 and TRBJ2-1; no clear D. V lost 0 bases and J 8 bases, leaving 12 bases between the germline ends. Germline CDR1 is SGHRS and CDR2 is YFSETQ. This CDR3 has 14 residues. The CDR3 loop reads CASSLVALQHEQFF. CDR3 nucleotide sequence: TGCGCCAGCAGCTTGGTTGCTCTCCAACATGAGCAGTTCTTC.